The next 22 T cell receptor beta chains were all read from a single sample in a study of blood T cells in healthy people across ages. A second about 7 to 12 cycle PCR used barcoded and J-beta primers. Using its own MiXCR run on the 5' RACE reads, TCRdb lists one record per CDR3 protein. The repertoire has fewer than 900,000 distinct CDR3 sequences, roughly 43% of them found once; the top ten carry less than 25%. Sequenced material: blood. These receptors were collected from an older woman in good health.

This clonotype was seen more than once but under ten times. This chain uses TRBV20-1 with TRBJ2-7; 8 bases agree with TRBD2. V shed 1 base, J shed 3 bases, and the junction held 5 bases outside the gene matches. Germline V lookup: CDR1 DFQATT, CDR2 SNEGSKA (reference sequence). This CDR3 contains 14 residues. The CDR3 is CSARVGAGDYEQYF. The CDR3 nucleotides read TGCAGTGCTAGAGTGGGAGCGGGAGACTACGAGCAGTACTTC.

There are a few counts of this clonotype. V gene TRBV9 combines with J gene TRBJ2-5, with a tentative D call TRBD2 (6 bases). The DNA matches TRBJ2-7 better at its end, which makes the J call doubtful. Germline V gives CDR1 SGDLS, CDR2 YYNGEE. This CDR3 is 14 amino acids long. The CDR3: CASSVGTGIYEQYF. CDR3 DNA: TGTGCCAGCAGCGTCGGGACTGGAATCTACGAGCAGTACTTC.

This chain joins TRBV3-1 and TRBJ2-7, with D unresolved. CDR3 size: 16 residues. In germline, CDR1 is LGHDT, CDR2 YNNKEL (reference sequence). V lost 0 bases to trimming and J lost 3 bases, with 15 bases between them. The CDR3 coding sequence is TGTGCCAGCAGCCAAGACGCTGGAATAAACCTCTACGAGCAGTACTTC. Translated, it gives CASSQDAGINLYEQYF.

This clonotype was picked up many times. The CDR3 sequence is CAIRGTNQETQYF. CDR3 in DNA: TGTGCCATCAGGGGGACAAACCAAGAGACCCAGTACTTC. The rearrangement joins TRBV10-3 to TRBJ2-5, with D tentatively TRBD1 (6 bases). In germline, CDR1 is ENHRY, CDR2 SYGVKD. Trimming removed 6 bases from V and 0 bases from J, with 8 bases in between. The CDR3 runs to 13 residues.

This clonotype was found a few times. The chain employs TRBV7-9 and TRBJ2-7; 8 bases are a match to TRBD2. Looked up from germline, CDR1 is SEHNR and CDR2 is FQNEAQ (reference sequence). There are 15 residues in the CDR3. Trimming cost V 1 base and J 5 bases; bases outside gene matches: 7. The CDR3 sequence: CASSLERGTSDEQYF. The CDR3 DNA follows: TGTGCCAGCAGCTTAGAGCGGGGGACGAGCGACGAGCAGTACTTC.

This clonotype was seen only a few times. The V gene is TRBV27, the J gene TRBJ2-1, with D hard to call. The CDR3 consists of 13 residues. Deletions cut 3 bases from V and 8 bases from J, with 11 bases between. The germline gives CDR1 MNHEY, CDR2 SMNVEV (reference sequence). CDR3 DNA: TGTGCCAGCAGTTTTCGGCCTAGGGATGAGCAGTTCTTC. Encoded protein: CASSFRPRDEQFF.

The sample holds a few counts of this clonotype. This chain connects TRBV6-5 to TRBJ2-1; D gene unclear. From germline, CDR1 is MNHEY and CDR2 SVGAGI. The CDR3 is 15 residues long. Trimming took 5 bases from V and 0 from J, leaving 11 bases between them. The DNA of the CDR3 is TGTGCCAGCAGTAATGCACTGAGCTCCTACAATGAGCAGTTCTTC. This encodes CASSNALSSYNEQFF.

As for this clonotype: A much larger clone differs from this one at a single base, so this may be a read error. The V and J genes are TRBV29-1 and TRBJ1-2; 7 nucleotides line up with TRBD1. Trimming at V came to 5 bases and at J to 0 bases, leaving 9 bases not matched to a gene. The germline gives CDR1 SQVTM, CDR2 ANQGSEA. The CDR3 consists of 15 residues. The CDR3 spells CSVTVGQRANYGYTF. DNA of the CDR3: TGCAGCGTTACCGTGGGACAGCGAGCTAACTATGGCTACACCTTC.

The rearrangement links TRBV15 to TRBJ2-3; D remains unclear. V shed 0 bases and J shed 10 bases, with 11 bases lying between them. Germline CDR1 LNHNV, CDR2 YYDKDF (reference sequence). The CDR3 runs to 13 residues. The CDR3 coding sequence is TGTGCCACCAGCAGAGATTCGTTAAGAGCGCAGTATTTT. Translated, it gives CATSRDSLRAQYF.

The V gene is TRBV20-1, the J gene TRBJ2-7; 9 bases are shared with TRBD2. Germline CDR1 is DFQATT and CDR2 is SNEGSKA (reference sequence). The CDR3 length is 14 residues. Trimming at V came to 6 bases and at J to 3 bases, leaving 9 bases not matched to a gene. The CDR3 loop reads CSAAGTSNYYEQYF. CDR3 DNA sequence: TGCAGTGCAGCCGGGACTAGCAACTACTACGAGCAGTACTTC.

The rearrangement joins TRBV3-1 to TRBJ1-6; the D is unclear. The CDR3 covers 12 residues. Germline V gene lookup returns CDR1 LGHDT and CDR2 YNNKEL (reference sequence). The V end lost 1 base, the J end lost 10 bases, and 5 bases lay between the germline ends. The CDR3 bases are TGTGCCAGCAGCCAAGGGGAATCACCCCTCCACTTT. As protein: CASSQGESPLHF.

This clonotype was observed a handful of times. This rearrangement joins TRBV11-1 to TRBJ2-4, with TRBD1 as a possible D gene (5 bases). V lost 0 bases and J 1 base, leaving 25 bases between the germline ends. This CDR3 is 21 amino acids long. Germline CDR1 and CDR2: SGHAT and FQDESV (reference sequence). DNA for the CDR3: TGTGCCAGCAGCTTAGCGTCATTGGTCGGATTAGGGGTGGAGGCCAAAAACATTCAGTACTTC. It is translated as CASSLASLVGLGVEAKNIQYF.

This clonotype was counted many times. J is TRBJ2-3 and V is TRBV29-1; D unclear. The CDR3 is 12 residues long. V was shortened by 1 base and J by 4 bases, with 6 bases between the two germline ends. The germline V gene encodes CDR1 SQVTM and CDR2 ANQGSEA. CDR3 residues: CSVEGSSDTQYF. CDR3 DNA: TGCAGCGTTGAAGGTTCATCAGATACGCAGTATTTT.

The chain links TRBV29-1 to TRBJ1-2; D is uncertain. The ends were cut back, 3 bases at V and 8 bases at J, with 13 bases in the middle. The length of the CDR3 is 12 residues. The germline V gene encodes CDR1 SQVTM and CDR2 ANQGSEA. The CDR3 sequence: CSVDEGLGGYTF. In DNA, the CDR3 is TGCAGCGTTGACGAGGGCCTGGGGGGCTACACCTTC.

The chain is built from TRBV10-3 and TRBJ1-1, with TRBD1 matching over 10 bases. Germline CDR1 is ENHRY and CDR2 is SYGVKD. With 3 bases clipped from V and 5 bases from J, the junction kept 3 bases outside the gene matches. The CDR3 length is 14 residues. CDR3 amino acids: CAISDRGQGTEAFF. In nucleotides, the CDR3 is TGTGCCATCAGTGATCGGGGACAGGGGACTGAAGCTTTCTTT.

The V gene is TRBV29-1, the J gene TRBJ1-1, with 8 bases fitting TRBD1. The length of the CDR3 is 12 residues. In germline, CDR1 is SQVTM, CDR2 ANQGSEA. Trimming at V came to 8 bases and at J to 4 bases, leaving 6 bases not matched to a gene. CDR3 nucleotides: TGCAGCACGGGAACAGGGGGCACTGAAGCTTTCTTT. Residues: CSTGTGGTEAFF.

The chain couples TRBV20-1 to TRBJ1-3; D unclear. The CDR3 extends over 14 amino acids. V lost 6 bases, J lost 0 bases, and 12 bases lay in between. Per the germline V gene, CDR1 is DFQATT and CDR2 is SNEGSKA (reference sequence). CDR3 bases: TGCAGTGCCATGGGTAGTAACTCTGGAAACACCATATATTTT. Translated: CSAMGSNSGNTIYF.

The chain recombines TRBV20-1 with TRBJ1-5; perhaps TRBD1 as D (6 bases). Trimming left V 5 bases short and J 3 bases short, with 11 bases between. This CDR3 contains 13 residues. The germline V gene has CDR1 DFQATT and CDR2 SNEGSKA (reference sequence). CDR3 protein: CSAWGAVNQPQHF. The CDR3 region has the DNA TGCAGTGCTTGGGGGGCAGTCAATCAGCCCCAGCATTTT.

CDR3 region: CASSQDLRTITDTQYF. In DNA, the CDR3 is TGTGCCAGCAGCCAAGACCTTCGCACTATCACAGATACGCAGTATTTT. The chain combines TRBV3-1 with TRBJ2-3; the D is unclear. The germline V gene has CDR1 LGHDT and CDR2 YNNKEL (reference sequence). Trimming stripped 0 bases from V and 2 bases from J, with 12 bases between. CDR3 length equals 16 residues.

This clonotype was seen more than once but under ten times. V gene TRBV10-3 combines with J gene TRBJ2-7, with D possibly being TRBD2 (5 bases). This CDR3 has 15 amino acids. With 0 bases removed from V and 2 bases from J, the gap between germline ends came to 11 bases. The V gene's germline CDR1 is ENHRY and CDR2 SYGVKD. This CDR3 reads CAISESSDPTYEQYF. CDR3 nucleotide sequence: TGTGCCATCAGTGAGTCTAGCGACCCAACCTACGAGCAGTACTTC.

This clonotype was seen just once. This rearrangement joins TRBV20-1 to TRBJ2-7, with D perhaps given as TRBD1 or TRBD2 (6 bases each). CDR3 length: 13 amino acids. Trimming cost V 4 bases and J 2 bases, with 12 bases left between them. CDR1 and CDR2 (germline): DFQATT, SNEGSKA (reference sequence). The CDR3 sequence is CSATPGAAYEQYF. Here the CDR3 DNA reads TGCAGTGCTACCCCGGGGGCGGCCTACGAGCAGTACTTC.

The V and J genes are TRBV5-1 and TRBJ2-1; possible D gene TRBD1, 6 bases. CDR1 is SGHRS and CDR2 is YFSETQ in the germline V gene. The CDR3 sequence is 15 residues long. V gave up 4 bases and J gave up 6 bases, with 17 bases separating them. The CDR3 loop reads CASSRGTPPGNEQFF. In nucleotides, the CDR3 is TGCGCCAGCAGCCGAGGGACACCTCCGGGCAATGAGCAGTTCTTC.